This T cell receptor beta chain was documented in a study of regulatory T cells in long-lasting Graves disease. Study-wide results and limits: Favored gene segments in persistent disease were TRBV28, TRBJ1-2 and TRBJ2-5. Persistent Graves' patients showed less TCR diversity than newly diagnosed patients showed. Analyses excluded thyroid tissue, covering peripheral blood alone.

Time point meaning: newly diagnosed GD, antithyroid drugs for less than 3 months. After RNA was extracted from PBMCs, the TCR library was made from it. Library construction for TCR beta used iRepertoire HTBI primers and Arm-PCR of CDR3 regions. TCRdb ran MiXCR on the multiplex PCR reads and lists one entry per CDR3 protein. The repertoire includes about 380,000 distinct CDR3 sequences, around 16% of them detected once, and about 24% sits in the top ten. The sample holds many counts of this clonotype. Its target is unknown. CDR1 MNHEY and CDR2 SMNVEV come from the germline V gene (reference sequence). The CDR3 covers 14 residues. V was pared by 2 bases and J by 4 bases, with 11 bases between.

Sample: peripheral blood mononuclear cells (PBMCs), taken at new diagnosis, from a patient treated with antithyroid drugs. The V call is TRBV27, the J call TRBJ2-5; D possibly corresponds to TRBD1 (5 bases). The source of this sequence is a female donor with Graves disease. The CDR3 sequence is CASSLGHLGETQYF. The DNA of the CDR3 is TGTGCCAGCAGTTTAGGACACCTCGGAGAGACCCAGTACTTC.